This T cell receptor beta chain was recovered during a study of cytomegalovirus exposure and HLA in healthy donors. General study points: For most TCR beta V segments, an earlier analysis put the productive rate at about 90% or about 30% of the time. In vitro checks showed that three CMV-associated chains really do target CMV antigens.

About this clone itself: Its target is not known.

Looked up from germline, CDR1 is SNHLY and CDR2 is FYNNEI. After removal of 6 bases from V and 4 bases from J, the junction contained 6 bases not matched to a gene. The CDR3 runs to 14 residues. PCR employed 60 Vbeta and 13 Jbeta primers. Libraries were prepared by immunoSEQ multiplex PCR; TCRdb keeps only in-frame clonotypes and omits some of them. The table has about 190,000 clones, about 86% seen once. This rearrangement joins TRBV2 to TRBJ1-5, with TRBD1 identical over 7 bases. Sequencing was performed on PBMCs. This TCR derives from a middle-aged man in good health and CMV-seropositive. CDR3 sequence reads: CASRWGTENQPQHF. CDR3 nucleotides: TGTGCCAGCAGGTGGGGGACAGAAAATCAGCCCCAGCATTTT.